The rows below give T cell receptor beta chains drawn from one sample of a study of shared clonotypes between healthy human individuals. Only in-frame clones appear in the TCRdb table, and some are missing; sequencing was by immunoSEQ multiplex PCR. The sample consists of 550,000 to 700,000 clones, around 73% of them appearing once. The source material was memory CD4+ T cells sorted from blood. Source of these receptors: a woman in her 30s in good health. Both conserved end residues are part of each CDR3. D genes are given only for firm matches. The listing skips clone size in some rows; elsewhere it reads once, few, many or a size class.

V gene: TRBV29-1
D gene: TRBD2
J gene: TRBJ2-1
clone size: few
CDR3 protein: CSSRQTSGSGEQFF
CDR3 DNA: TGCAGCTCCAGACAGACTAGCGGGAGTGGCGAGCAGTTCTTC

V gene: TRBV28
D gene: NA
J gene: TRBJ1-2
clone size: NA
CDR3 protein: CASSQRGGVNYGYTF
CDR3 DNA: TGTGCCAGCAGCCAGCGGGGGGGAGTTAACTATGGCTACACCTTC

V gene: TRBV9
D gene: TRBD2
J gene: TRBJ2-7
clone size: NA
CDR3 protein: CASSVGLAGNSYEQYF
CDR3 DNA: TGTGCCAGCAGCGTAGGCCTAGCGGGTAACTCCTACGAGCAGTACTTC

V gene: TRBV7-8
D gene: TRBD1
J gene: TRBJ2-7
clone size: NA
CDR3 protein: CASSYGDRGYEQYF
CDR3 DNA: TGTGCCAGCAGCTATGGGGACAGGGGGTACGAGCAGTACTTC

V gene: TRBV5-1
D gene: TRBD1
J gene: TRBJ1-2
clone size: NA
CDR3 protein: CASSLYRDRGHVGSGYTF
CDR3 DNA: TGCGCCAGCAGCTTGTACCGGGACAGGGGCCATGTCGGAAGTGGCTACACCTTC

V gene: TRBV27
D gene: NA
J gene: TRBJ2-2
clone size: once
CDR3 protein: CASSSTGSAGTGELFF
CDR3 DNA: TGTGCCAGCAGTTCTACAGGGTCGGCGGGAACCGGGGAGCTGTTTTTT

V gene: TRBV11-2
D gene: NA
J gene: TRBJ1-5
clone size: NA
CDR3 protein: CASSLNRHNQPQHF
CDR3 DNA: TGTGCCAGCAGCTTAAACAGGCATAATCAGCCCCAGCATTTT

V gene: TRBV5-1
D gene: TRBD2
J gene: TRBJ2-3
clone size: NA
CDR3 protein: CASSYSGATDTQYF
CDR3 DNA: TGCGCCAGCAGCTATAGCGGGGCCACAGATACGCAGTATTTT

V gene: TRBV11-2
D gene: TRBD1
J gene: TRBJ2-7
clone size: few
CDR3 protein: CASSLVRAGGIEQYF
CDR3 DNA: TGTGCCAGCAGCTTAGTGAGGGCAGGGGGCATCGAGCAGTACTTC

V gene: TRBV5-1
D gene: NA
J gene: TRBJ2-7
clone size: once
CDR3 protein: CASSLGAEQLTDEQYF
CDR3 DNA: TGCGCCAGCAGCTTGGGGGCCGAGCAGCTGACCGACGAGCAGTACTTC

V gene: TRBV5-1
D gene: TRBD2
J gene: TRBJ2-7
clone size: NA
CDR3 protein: CASSLERGSEQYF
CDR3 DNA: TGCGCCAGCAGCTTGGAGCGGGGGAGCGAGCAGTACTTC

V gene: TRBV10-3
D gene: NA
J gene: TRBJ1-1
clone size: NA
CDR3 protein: CAISRGGSMNTEAFF
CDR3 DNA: TGTGCCATCAGTAGGGGCGGAAGCATGAACACTGAAGCTTTCTTT

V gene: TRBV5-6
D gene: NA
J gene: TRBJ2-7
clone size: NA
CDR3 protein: CASRQGHYEQYF
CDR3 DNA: TGTGCCAGCAGACAAGGACACTACGAGCAGTACTTC

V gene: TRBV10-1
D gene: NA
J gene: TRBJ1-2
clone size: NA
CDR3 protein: CASSDSFDYGYTF
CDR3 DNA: TGCGCCAGCAGTGACAGTTTTGACTATGGCTACACCTTC

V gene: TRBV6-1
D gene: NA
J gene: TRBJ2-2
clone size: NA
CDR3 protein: CASSEEPRELFF
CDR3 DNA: TGTGCCAGCAGTGAAGAGCCCCGGGAGCTGTTTTTT

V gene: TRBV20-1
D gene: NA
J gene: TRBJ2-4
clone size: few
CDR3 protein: CSASENIQYF
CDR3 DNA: TGCAGTGCTAGCGAAAACATTCAGTACTTC

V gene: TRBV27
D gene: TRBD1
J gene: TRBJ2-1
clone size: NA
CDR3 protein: CASSLTGGAYNEQFF
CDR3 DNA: TGTGCCAGCAGTTTAACAGGGGGTGCGTACAATGAGCAGTTCTTC